This T cell receptor (beta chain) was identified during a study of blood T cells in healthy people across ages. The study, taken as a whole, reports: Any changes in expanded clonotypes were possibly confounded, as donor CMV status remained unknown.

Aged about 6 to 95, donors were systemically healthy Caucasians from Russia. Primers used in a second PCR of about 7 to 11 cycles were a sample-barcoded 5' primer and a J-beta primer mix. TCRdb called the 5' RACE reads again in MiXCR, with one record for every CDR3 protein. The sample comprises 800,000 to 950,000 distinct CDR3 sequences, roughly 29% of which are singletons, and about 9.4% rests with the top ten. The CDR3 has 16 amino acids. V dropped 4 bases and J dropped 0 bases, with 15 bases sitting between them. CDR1 is GTSNPN and CDR2 is SVGIG in the germline V gene (reference sequence). Regarding this clonotype: The antigen is unknown.

Another study also made use of these data, one on T cells of mothers and their children. From that study: Researchers found no T cell clones that were persistent and microchimeric.

The receptor's source is a woman aged 40 to 55 in good health. The sample consisted of blood. V usage is TRBV30 and J usage is TRBJ2-2, with D perhaps being TRBD1 or TRBD2 (5 bases each). The CDR3, as DNA: TGTGCCTGGAACCCGGGGTGGGGCCCGAACACCGGGGAGCTGTTTTTT. Residues: CAWNPGWGPNTGELFF.